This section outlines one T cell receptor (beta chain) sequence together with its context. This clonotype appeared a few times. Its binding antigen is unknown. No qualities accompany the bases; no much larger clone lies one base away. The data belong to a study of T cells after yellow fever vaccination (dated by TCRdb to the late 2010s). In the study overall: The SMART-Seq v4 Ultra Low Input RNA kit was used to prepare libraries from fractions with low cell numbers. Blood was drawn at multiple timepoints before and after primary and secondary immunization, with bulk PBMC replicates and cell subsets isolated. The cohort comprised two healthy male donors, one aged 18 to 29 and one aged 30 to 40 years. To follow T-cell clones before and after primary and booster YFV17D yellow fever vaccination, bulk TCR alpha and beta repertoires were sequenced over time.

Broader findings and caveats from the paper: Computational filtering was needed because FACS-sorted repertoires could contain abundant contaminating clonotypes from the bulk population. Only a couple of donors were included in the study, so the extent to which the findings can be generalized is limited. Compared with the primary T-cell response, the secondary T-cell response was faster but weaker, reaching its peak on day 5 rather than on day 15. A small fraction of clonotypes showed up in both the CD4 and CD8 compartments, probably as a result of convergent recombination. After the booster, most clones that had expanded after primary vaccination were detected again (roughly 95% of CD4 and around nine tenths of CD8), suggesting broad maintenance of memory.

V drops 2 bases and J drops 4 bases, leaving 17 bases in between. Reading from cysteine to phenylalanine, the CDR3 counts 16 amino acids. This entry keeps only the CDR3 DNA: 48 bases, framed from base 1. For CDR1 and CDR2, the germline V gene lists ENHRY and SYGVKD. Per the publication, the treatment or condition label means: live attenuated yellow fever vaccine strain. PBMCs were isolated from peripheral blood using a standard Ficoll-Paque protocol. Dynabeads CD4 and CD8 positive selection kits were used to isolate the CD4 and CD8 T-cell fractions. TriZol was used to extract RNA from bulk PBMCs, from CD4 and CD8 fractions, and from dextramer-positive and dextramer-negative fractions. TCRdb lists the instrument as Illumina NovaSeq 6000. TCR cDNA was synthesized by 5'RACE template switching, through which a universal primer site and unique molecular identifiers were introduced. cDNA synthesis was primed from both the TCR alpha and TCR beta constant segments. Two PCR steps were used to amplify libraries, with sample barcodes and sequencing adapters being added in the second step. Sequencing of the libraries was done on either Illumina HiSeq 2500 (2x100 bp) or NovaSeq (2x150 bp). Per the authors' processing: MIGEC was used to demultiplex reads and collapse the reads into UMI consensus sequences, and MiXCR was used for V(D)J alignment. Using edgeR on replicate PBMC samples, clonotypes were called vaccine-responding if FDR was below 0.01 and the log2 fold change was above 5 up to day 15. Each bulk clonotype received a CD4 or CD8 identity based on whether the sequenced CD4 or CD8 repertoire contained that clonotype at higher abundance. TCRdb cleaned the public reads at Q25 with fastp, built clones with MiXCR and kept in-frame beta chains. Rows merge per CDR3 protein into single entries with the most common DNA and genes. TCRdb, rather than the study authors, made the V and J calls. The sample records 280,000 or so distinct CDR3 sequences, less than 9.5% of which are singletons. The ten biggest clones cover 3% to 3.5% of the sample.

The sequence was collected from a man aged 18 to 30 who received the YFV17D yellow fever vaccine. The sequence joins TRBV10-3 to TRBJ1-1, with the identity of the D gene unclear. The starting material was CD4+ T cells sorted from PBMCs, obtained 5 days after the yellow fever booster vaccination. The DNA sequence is TGTGCCATCAGTGAGGTACCCAGAGGAGGTAGCACTGAAGCTTTCTTT. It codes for CAISEVPRGGSTEAFF.